The entry below gives a single TCR beta chain sequence along with its context. Its specificity is unknown. These data come from a study of cytomegalovirus exposure and HLA in healthy donors. Study-wide points: The CMV antigen specificity of three CMV-associated chains was confirmed through in vitro analysis. Most subjects' HLA-A and HLA-B alleles were reportedly predicted from TCR beta sequences.

CDR3 length: 16 amino acids. Germline CDR1 reads SGHTA; CDR2 reads FQGTGA. V dropped 5 bases and J dropped 0; count of bases not matched to a gene: 5. Amplification used 60 Vbeta primers and 13 Jbeta primers. Here immunoSEQ multiplex PCR was the method, and the copy in TCRdb shows in-frame clones only, minus some. This sample has over 150,000 clones, with 73% found just once. The sample was PBMCs. The chain recombines TRBV7-3 with TRBJ2-3, with 10 nucleotides matching TRBD2. The origin of this receptor is a woman aged 18-35 years in good health and CMV-seropositive. The CDR3 reads CASSGTSGVSTDTQYF. In nucleotides, the CDR3 is TGTGCCAGCAGCGGAACTAGCGGGGTCAGCACAGATACGCAGTATTTT. The full variable domain, its missing parts supplied by reference TRBV7-3 and TRBJ2-3, is GAGVSQTPSNKVTEKGKYVELRCDPISGHTALYWYRQSLGQGPEFLIYFQGTGAADDSGLPNDRFFAVRPEGSVSTLKIQRTERGDSAVYLCASSGTSGVSTDTQYFGPGTRLTVL.